A selection of T cell receptor beta chains follows, all from one sample in a study of metastatic and nonmetastatic thyroid tumors. TCRdb re-processed the PCR reads through MiXCR. The sample has roughly 15,000 clones, approximately 25% seen once. Sequencing used tumor tissue. These receptors all come from a female donor with papillary thyroid cancer or a benign thyroid nodule (not recorded which). Some clones in this sample may be carry-over from other donors' samples. Each CDR3 is given without its conserved first and last residue. D genes are given only for firm matches.

v_gene,d_gene,j_gene,CDR3aa
TRBV20-1,.,TRBJ2-3,SASEVGMGGFTDTQY
TRBV12-3/TRBV12-4,TRBD1,TRBJ2-5,ASSSRDRGTETQY
TRBV11-3,TRBD2,TRBJ2-1,ASSLDLVAGGPLNEQF
TRBV7-3,.,TRBJ2-5,ASSFGREETQY
TRBV10-3,.,TRBJ1-2,AISDPTGLKGYGYT
TRBV24-1,.,TRBJ2-3,ATSQRGLTDTQY
TRBV19,.,TRBJ1-6,ASSIVRQNSPLH
TRBV12-3/TRBV12-4,.,TRBJ1-6,ASRAGGAALH
TRBV2,.,TRBJ2-7,ANVAWGRPEQY
TRBV27,.,TRBJ2-2,ASSLYGVGGTGELF